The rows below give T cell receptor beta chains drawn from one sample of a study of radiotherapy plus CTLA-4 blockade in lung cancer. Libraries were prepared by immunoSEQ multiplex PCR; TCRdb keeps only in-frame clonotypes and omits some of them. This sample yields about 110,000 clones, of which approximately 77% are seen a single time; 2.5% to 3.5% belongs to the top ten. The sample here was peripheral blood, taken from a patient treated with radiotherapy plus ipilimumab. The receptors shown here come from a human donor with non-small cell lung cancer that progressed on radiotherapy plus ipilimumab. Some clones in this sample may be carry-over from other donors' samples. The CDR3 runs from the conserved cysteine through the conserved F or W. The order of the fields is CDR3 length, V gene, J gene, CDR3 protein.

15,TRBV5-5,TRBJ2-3,CASSAKGQGDDMQYF
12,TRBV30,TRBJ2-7,CAWSPDWYEQYF
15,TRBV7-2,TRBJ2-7,CASSVGQGTAYEQYF
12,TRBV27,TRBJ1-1,CATKSGNTEAFF
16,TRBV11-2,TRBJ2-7,CASSLMAAGASYEQYF
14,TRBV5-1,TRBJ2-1,CASSSGQPYNEQFF
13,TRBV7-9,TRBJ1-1,CASSFDGNTEAFF
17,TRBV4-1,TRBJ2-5,CASSQGPFSGGDETQYF
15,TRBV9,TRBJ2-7,CASSVGGGALGVQYF
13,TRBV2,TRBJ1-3,CASRGQGLNTIYF
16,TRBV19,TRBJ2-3,CASNPGSGGGADTQYF